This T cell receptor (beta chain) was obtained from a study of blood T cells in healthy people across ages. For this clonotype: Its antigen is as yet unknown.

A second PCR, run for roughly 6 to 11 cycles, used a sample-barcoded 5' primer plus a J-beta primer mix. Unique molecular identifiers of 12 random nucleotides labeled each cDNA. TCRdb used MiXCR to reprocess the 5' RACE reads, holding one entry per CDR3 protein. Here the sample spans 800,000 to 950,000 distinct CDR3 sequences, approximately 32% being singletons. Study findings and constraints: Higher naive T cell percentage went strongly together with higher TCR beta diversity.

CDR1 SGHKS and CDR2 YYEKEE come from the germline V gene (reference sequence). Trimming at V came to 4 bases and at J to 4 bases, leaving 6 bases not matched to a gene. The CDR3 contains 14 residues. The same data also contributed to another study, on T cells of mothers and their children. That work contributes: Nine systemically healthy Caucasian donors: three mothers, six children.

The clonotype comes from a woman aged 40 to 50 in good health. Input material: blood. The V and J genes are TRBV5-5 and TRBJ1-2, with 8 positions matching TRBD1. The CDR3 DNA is TGTGCCAGCAGCATAGGACAGGGCATCTATGGCTACACCTTC. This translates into CASSIGQGIYGYTF. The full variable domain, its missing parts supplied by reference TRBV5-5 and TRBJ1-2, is DAGVTQSPTHLIKTRGQQVTLRCSPISGHKSVSWYQQVLGQGPQFIFQYYEKEERGRGNFPDRFSARQFPNYSSELNVNALLLGDSALYLCASSIGQGIYGYTFGSGTRLTVV.